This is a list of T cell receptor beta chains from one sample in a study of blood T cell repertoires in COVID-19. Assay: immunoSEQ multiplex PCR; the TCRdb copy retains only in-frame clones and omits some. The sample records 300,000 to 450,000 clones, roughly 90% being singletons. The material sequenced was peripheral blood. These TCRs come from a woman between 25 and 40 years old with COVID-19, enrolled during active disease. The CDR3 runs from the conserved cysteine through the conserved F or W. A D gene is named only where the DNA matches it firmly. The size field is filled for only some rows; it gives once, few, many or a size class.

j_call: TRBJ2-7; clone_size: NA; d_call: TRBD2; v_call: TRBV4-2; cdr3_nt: TGTGCCAGCAGCCAAGATCTTAGCGGGGGGTACGAGCAGTACTTC; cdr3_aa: CASSQDLSGGYEQYF
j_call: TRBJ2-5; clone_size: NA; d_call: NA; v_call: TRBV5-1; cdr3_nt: TGCGCCAGCAGCTTGTTTGTAGGGGGCGTGATGTCGGGGGTTGAAGAGACCCAGTACTTC; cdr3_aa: CASSLFVGGVMSGVEETQYF
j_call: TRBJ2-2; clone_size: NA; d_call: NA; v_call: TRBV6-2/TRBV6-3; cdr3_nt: TGTGCCAGCAGTTGGGGGGTAAATGGCGGGGAGCTGTTTTTT; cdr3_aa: CASSWGVNGGELFF
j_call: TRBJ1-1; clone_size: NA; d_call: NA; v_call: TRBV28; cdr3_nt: TGTGCCAGCAGTTTACACAGAGAAGTCCCTGAAGCTTTCTTT; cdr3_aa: CASSLHREVPEAFF
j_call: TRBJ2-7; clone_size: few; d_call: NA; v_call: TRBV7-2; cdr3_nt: TGTGCCAGCAGCCTGGGGGGACAGACGGTCTACGAGCAGTACTTC; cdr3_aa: CASSLGGQTVYEQYF
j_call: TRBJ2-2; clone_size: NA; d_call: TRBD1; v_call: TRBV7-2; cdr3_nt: TGTGCCAGCAGCCCGGGACAGGGGGGATACCTGAACACCGGGGAGCTGTTTTTT; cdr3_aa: CASSPGQGGYLNTGELFF
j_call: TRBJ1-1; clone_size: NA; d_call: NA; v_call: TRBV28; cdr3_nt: TGTGCCAGCAGTGCTTACAGGGCTATGAACACTGAAGCTTTCTTT; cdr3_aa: CASSAYRAMNTEAFF
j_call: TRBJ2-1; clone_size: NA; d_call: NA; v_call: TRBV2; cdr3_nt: TGTGCCAGCAGTGAAGAGAGAGTAATAGGGGCGGATGAGCAGTTCTTC; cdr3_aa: CASSEERVIGADEQFF
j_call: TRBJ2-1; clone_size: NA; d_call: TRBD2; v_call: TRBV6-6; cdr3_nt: TGTGCCAGCGGACTAGCGGGGGACCCCGGGGGCGATGAGCAGTTCTTC; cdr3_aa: CASGLAGDPGGDEQFF
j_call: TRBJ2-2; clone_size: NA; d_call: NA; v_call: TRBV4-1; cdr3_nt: TGCGCCAGCCTTTCCTGGGGCCGGGAGCTGTTTTTT; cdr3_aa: CASLSWGRELFF
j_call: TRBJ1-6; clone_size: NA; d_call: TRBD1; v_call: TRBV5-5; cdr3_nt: TGTGCCAGCAGCCCCGATGCCCACAGGGGTTCCTATAATTCACCCCTCCACTTT; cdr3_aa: CASSPDAHRGSYNSPLHF
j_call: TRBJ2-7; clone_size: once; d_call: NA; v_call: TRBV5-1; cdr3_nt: TGCGCCAGCAGCTTAGGAGGCAGTAGCTCCTACGAGCAGTACTTC; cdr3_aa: CASSLGGSSSYEQYF
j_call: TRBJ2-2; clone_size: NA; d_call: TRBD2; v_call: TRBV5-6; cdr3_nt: TGTGCCAGCAGAGAGACTAGCGGGATTAACACCGGGGAGCTGTTTTTT; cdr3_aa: CASRETSGINTGELFF
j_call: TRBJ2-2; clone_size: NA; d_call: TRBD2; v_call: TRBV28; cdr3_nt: TGTGCCAGCAGTTTGTCCCCACGGGGGGGCAGCACCGGGGAGCTGTTTTTT; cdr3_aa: CASSLSPRGGSTGELFF
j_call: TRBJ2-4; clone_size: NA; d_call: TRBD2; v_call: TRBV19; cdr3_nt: TGTGCCAGTAGTATGGGAGGGAGTGGAGCCAAAAACATTCAGTACTTC; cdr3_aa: CASSMGGSGAKNIQYF
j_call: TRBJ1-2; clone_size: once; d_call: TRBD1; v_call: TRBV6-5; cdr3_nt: TGTGCCAGCAGGGAGGGACAGGGTGGGAGGTATGGCTACACCTTC; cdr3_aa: CASREGQGGRYGYTF
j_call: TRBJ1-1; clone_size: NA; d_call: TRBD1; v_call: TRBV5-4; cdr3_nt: TGTGCCAGCAGCCAACGCAACAGGGGACGGACTGAAGCTTTCTTT; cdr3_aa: CASSQRNRGRTEAFF
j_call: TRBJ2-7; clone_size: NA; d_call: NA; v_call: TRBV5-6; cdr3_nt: TGTGCCAGCGGCCGCCCCGGGACAGGGAAGGCGGGGGGCGGGTACGAGCAGTACTTC; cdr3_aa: CASGRPGTGKAGGGYEQYF
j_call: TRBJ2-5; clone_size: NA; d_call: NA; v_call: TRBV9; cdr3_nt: TGTGCCAGCAGTGATAACCTACTTCGCCAAGCGGAGACCCAGTACTTC; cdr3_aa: CASSDNLLRQAETQYF
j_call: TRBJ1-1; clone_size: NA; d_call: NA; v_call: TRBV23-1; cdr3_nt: TGCGCCAGCAGTCACCTGGATTCGGACAGAAACACTGAAGCTTTCTTT; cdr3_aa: CASSHLDSDRNTEAFF
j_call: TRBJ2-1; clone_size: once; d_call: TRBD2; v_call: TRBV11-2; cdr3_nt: TGTGCCAGCAGCTTGGGCGGGGGGACCCACAATGAGCAGTTCTTC; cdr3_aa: CASSLGGGTHNEQFF
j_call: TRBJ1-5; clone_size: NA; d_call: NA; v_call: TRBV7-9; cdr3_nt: TGTGCCAGCAGCTTGAGCCTTCAGCCCCAGCATTTT; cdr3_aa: CASSLSLQPQHF
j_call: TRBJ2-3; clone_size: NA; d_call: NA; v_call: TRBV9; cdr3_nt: TGTGCCAGCAGCGCTAGACTAGGGCGGGATTCAGATACGCAGTATTTT; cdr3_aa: CASSARLGRDSDTQYF
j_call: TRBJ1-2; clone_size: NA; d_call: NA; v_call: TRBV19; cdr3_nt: TGTGCCAGTAGTCCTGACAGCTTTCGGGCCCCGGTCTATGGCTACACCTTC; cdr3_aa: CASSPDSFRAPVYGYTF
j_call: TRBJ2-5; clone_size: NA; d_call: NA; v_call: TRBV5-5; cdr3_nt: TGTGCCAGCAGCTTGTCTAGCCCAAGGGAGACCCAGTACTTC; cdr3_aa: CASSLSSPRETQYF
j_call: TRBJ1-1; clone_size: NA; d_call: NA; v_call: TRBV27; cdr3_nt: TGTGCCAGCAGTTTATCGGCAGGGAGGACGTTTAACACTGAAGCTTTCTTT; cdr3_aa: CASSLSAGRTFNTEAFF
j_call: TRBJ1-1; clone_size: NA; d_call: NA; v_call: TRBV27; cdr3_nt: TGTGCCAGCAGTTTATTGGACAGCAACACTGAAGCTTTCTTT; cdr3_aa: CASSLLDSNTEAFF
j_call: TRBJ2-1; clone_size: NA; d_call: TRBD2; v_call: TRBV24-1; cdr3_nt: TGTGCCACCAGTGGAGAGGGGCGGGGGATGGATAGGTCCCCTTACAATGAGCAGTTCTTC; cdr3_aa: CATSGEGRGMDRSPYNEQFF
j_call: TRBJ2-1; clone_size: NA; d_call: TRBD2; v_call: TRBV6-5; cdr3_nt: TGTGCCAGCAGTCTAGCGGGGGGGCCCTACAATGAGCAGTTCTTC; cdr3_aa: CASSLAGGPYNEQFF
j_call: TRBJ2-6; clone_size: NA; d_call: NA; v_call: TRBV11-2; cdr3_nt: TGTGCCAGCAGGCTCGTTACAGGGGCCAACGTCCTGACTTTC; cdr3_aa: CASRLVTGANVLTF
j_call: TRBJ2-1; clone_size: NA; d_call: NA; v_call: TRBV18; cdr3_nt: TGTGCCAGCTCACCAGGAGGACTCTACAATGAGCAGTTCTTC; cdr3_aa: CASSPGGLYNEQFF
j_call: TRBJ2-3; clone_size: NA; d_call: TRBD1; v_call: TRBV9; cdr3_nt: TGTGCCAGCAGCGGTCCAGGGGGAATCACAGATACGCAGTATTTT; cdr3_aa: CASSGPGGITDTQYF
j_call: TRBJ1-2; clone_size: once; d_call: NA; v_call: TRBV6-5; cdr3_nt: TGTGCCAGCAGCCAGGTGGGGGGTATATCCTACACCTTC; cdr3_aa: CASSQVGGISYTF
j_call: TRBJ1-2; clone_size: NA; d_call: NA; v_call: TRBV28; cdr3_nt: TGTGCCAGCAGTTTGGCAGGGGTTGGCTACACCTTC; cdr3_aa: CASSLAGVGYTF
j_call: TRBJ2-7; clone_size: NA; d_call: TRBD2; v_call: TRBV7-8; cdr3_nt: TGTGCCAGCAGCTTAGCGCTGCGGGGGGAGCAGTACTTC; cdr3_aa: CASSLALRGEQYF
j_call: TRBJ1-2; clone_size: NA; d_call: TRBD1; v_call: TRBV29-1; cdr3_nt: TGCAGCGCCACGGGACAGGGGTTGGACTATGGCTACACCTTC; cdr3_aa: CSATGQGLDYGYTF
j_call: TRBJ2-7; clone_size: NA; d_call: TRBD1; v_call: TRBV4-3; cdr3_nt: TGCGCCAGCAGCCATGGGACAGTCTCCTACGAGCAGTACTTC; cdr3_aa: CASSHGTVSYEQYF
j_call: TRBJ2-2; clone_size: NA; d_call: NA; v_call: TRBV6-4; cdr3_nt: TGTGCCAGCAGTAGCGGGACATATCTAACCGGGGAGCTGTTTTTT; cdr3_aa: CASSSGTYLTGELFF
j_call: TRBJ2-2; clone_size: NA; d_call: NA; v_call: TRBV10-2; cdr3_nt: TGCGCCAGCAGTGCAGCCGGGGAGCTGTTTTTT; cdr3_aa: CASSAAGELFF
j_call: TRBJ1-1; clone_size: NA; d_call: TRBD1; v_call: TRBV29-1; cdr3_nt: TGCAGCGCCCGGGACAGCAACACTGAAGCTTTCTTT; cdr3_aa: CSARDSNTEAFF
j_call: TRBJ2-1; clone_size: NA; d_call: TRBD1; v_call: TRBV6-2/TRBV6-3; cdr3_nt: TGTGCCAGCAGCGGGGACAGGGGACACAATGAGCAGTTCTTC; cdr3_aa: CASSGDRGHNEQFF
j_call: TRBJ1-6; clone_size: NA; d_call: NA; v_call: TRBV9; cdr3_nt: TGTGCCAGCAACTTTAGCGGTGACAGTTATTCACCCCTCCACTTT; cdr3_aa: CASNFSGDSYSPLHF
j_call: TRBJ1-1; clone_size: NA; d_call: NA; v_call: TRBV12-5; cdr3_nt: TGTGCTAGTAGAGGACAGCCGGACACTGAAGCTTTCTTT; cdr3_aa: CASRGQPDTEAFF
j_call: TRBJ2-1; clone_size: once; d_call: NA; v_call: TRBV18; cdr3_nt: TGTGCCAGCTCACCCCGGGGCCGGGAGAGCTCCTACAATGAGCAGTTCTTC; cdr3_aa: CASSPRGRESSYNEQFF
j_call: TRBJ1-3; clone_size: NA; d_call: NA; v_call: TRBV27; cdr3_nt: TGTGCCAGCAGTTCACCAGGTGATCCCTCTGGAAACACCATATATTTT; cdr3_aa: CASSSPGDPSGNTIYF
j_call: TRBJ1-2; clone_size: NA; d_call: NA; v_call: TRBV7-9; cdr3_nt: TGTGCCAGCAGCTTAGGCGACTTCTATGGCTACACCTTC; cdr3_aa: CASSLGDFYGYTF
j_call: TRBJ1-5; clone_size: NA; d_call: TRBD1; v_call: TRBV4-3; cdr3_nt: TGCGCCAGCAGCTACAGGACAGGAAGCAATCAGCCCCAGCATTTT; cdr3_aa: CASSYRTGSNQPQHF
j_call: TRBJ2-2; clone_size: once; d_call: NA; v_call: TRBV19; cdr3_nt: TGTGCCAGTAGTATAGGGGGTCTCCAAGGCGGGCAGGGGAAGCTGTTTTTT; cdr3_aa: CASSIGGLQGGQGKLFF
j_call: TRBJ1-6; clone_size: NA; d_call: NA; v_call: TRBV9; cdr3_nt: TGTGCCAGCAGCGCCGGGAGCAATTCACCCCTCCACTTT; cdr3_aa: CASSAGSNSPLHF
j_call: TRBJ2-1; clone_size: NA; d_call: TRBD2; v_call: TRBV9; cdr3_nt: TGTGCCAGCACCCCACAACTAGCGCCGGCGGGCAATGAGCAGTTCTTC; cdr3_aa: CASTPQLAPAGNEQFF
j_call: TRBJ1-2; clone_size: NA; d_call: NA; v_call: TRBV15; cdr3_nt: TGTGCCACCAGCAGACAGCAGACAGGCTCTGGCTACACCTTC; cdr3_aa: CATSRQQTGSGYTF
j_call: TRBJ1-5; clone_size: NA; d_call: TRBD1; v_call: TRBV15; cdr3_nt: TGTGCCACCAGCGAGGACTTGGGACAGAACAGCCAGCCCCAGCATTTT; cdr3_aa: CATSEDLGQNSQPQHF